This is a list of T cell receptor beta chains from one sample in a study of blood T cell repertoires in COVID-19. The assay was immunoSEQ multiplex PCR, and TCRdb's table has in-frame clones only and misses some. The sample yields some 220,000 clones, roughly 86% seen once. The specimen sequenced was peripheral blood. These receptors originate from a man aged 50-59 years with acute or convalescent COVID-19. The CDR3 runs from the conserved cysteine through the conserved F or W. D genes are given only for firm matches. The size of a clone is reported for some rows only, either as once, few or many, or as a class for expanded clones.

>TRBV19|TRBJ2-2|NA|NA
CASSTRGAGTGELFF
TGTGCCAGTAGTACCCGGGGGGCCGGGACCGGGGAGCTGTTTTTT
>TRBV11-2|TRBJ2-3|NA|TRBD2
CASSLAGRGGADTQYF
TGTGCCAGCAGCTTAGCTGGGCGGGGGGGCGCGGATACGCAGTATTTT
>TRBV21-1|TRBJ1-5|NA|NA
CASSKGGMPGAGQPQHF
TGTGCCAGCAGCAAGGGGGGGATGCCAGGGGCCGGTCAGCCCCAGCATTTT
>TRBV11-3|TRBJ1-6|NA|NA
CASSSDRLNSPLHF
TGTGCCAGCAGCTCCGACAGGCTTAATTCACCCCTCCACTTT
>TRBV5-1|TRBJ1-5|NA|TRBD1
CAKEGAGQPQHF
TGCGCCAAAGAGGGGGCGGGTCAGCCCCAGCATTTT
>TRBV11-3|TRBJ2-1|NA|NA
CASSLVAPNEQFF
TGTGCCAGCAGCTTAGTAGCCCCCAATGAGCAGTTCTTC
>TRBV18|TRBJ1-6|NA|TRBD1
CASSRDRDLSYNSPLHF
TGTGCCAGCTCGCGGGACAGGGACCTCTCCTATAATTCACCCCTCCACTTT
>TRBV7-2|TRBJ1-2|NA|TRBD1
CASSLYSSGTGGYTF
TGTGCCAGCAGCTTGTACTCATCCGGGACAGGCGGCTACACCTTC
>TRBV6-5|TRBJ2-7|NA|TRBD1
CASRSKTGKPYEQYF
TGTGCCAGCAGGTCAAAGACAGGGAAACCCTACGAGCAGTACTTC
>TRBV28|TRBJ2-1|NA|TRBD2
CASRDRSGRVRLSYNEQFF
TGTGCCAGCAGGGACCGAAGCGGGAGGGTAAGACTCTCCTACAATGAGCAGTTCTTC
>TRBV29-1|TRBJ1-2|few|TRBD1
CSGRDRESYTF
TGCAGCGGCCGGGACAGGGAAAGCTACACCTTC
>TRBV5-1|TRBJ2-7|few|TRBD1
CASSLSGTGTYEQYF
TGCGCCAGCAGCTTGTCCGGGACAGGGACCTACGAGCAGTACTTC
>TRBV10-3|TRBJ2-7|NA|NA
CAIRPSGNSYEQYF
TGTGCCATCAGACCGAGCGGAAACTCCTACGAGCAGTACTTC
>TRBV28|TRBJ2-6|NA|TRBD1
CASSLDRGGRRGANVLTF
TGTGCCAGCAGTTTGGACAGGGGCGGCCGCAGGGGGGCCAACGTCCTGACTTTC
>TRBV27|TRBJ2-6|NA|NA
CASSLAPTLYSGANVLTF
TGTGCCAGCAGTTTAGCACCCACCCTATACTCTGGGGCCAACGTCCTGACTTTC
>TRBV5-6|TRBJ2-3|NA|TRBD2
CASSLGTSGRVPDTQYF
TGTGCCAGCAGCTTGGGGACTAGCGGGAGAGTGCCAGATACGCAGTATTTT
>TRBV7-8|TRBJ2-1|few|TRBD1
CASSPTAGTGAYNEQFF
TGTGCCAGCAGCCCTACCGCCGGGACAGGGGCCTACAATGAGCAGTTCTTC
>TRBV19|TRBJ1-2|NA|NA
CASSITGFDYGYTF
TGTGCCAGTAGTATAACAGGGTTCGACTATGGCTACACCTTC
>TRBV5-1|TRBJ2-1|once|TRBD2
CASSYTSGVNYNEQFF
TGCGCCAGCAGCTATACTAGCGGGGTCAACTACAATGAGCAGTTCTTC
>TRBV30|TRBJ1-5|NA|TRBD1
CAWRDRLSQPQHF
TGTGCCTGGCGGGACAGGTTAAGTCAGCCCCAGCATTTT
>TRBV3-1/TRBV3-2|TRBJ1-2|few|NA
CASSWHRSGNYGYTF
TGTGCCAGCAGCTGGCACAGGAGTGGAAACTATGGCTACACCTTC
>TRBV3-1/TRBV3-2|TRBJ1-1|NA|NA
CASSPNPRNTEAFF
TGTGCCAGCAGCCCGAACCCCAGGAACACTGAAGCTTTCTTT
>TRBV11-3|TRBJ2-2|NA|TRBD2
CASTYLAGDFAGELFF
TGTGCCAGCACCTACCTGGCGGGAGATTTCGCCGGGGAGCTGTTTTTT
>TRBV7-2|TRBJ2-5|NA|NA
CASSLVGGETQYF
TGTGCCAGCAGCTTAGTTGGAGGGGAGACCCAGTACTTC
>TRBV10-2|TRBJ1-1|NA|TRBD1
CASTGQSNTEAFF
TGCGCCAGCACGGGACAGTCGAACACTGAAGCTTTCTTT
>TRBV7-2|TRBJ2-7|once|NA
CASSPAGYNSYEQYF
TGTGCCAGCAGCCCCGCCGGGTATAACTCCTACGAGCAGTACTTC
>TRBV6-5|TRBJ2-7|NA|TRBD2
CASSPSGVSYEQYF
TGTGCCAGCAGTCCTAGCGGGGTCTCCTACGAGCAGTACTTC
>TRBV10-3|TRBJ2-5|NA|TRBD1
CAISEIGQGLLDETQYF
TGTGCCATCAGTGAAATAGGACAGGGCCTTTTAGACGAGACCCAGTACTTC
>TRBV28|TRBJ2-1|once|NA
CASSLGTPSGEQFF
TGTGCCAGCAGTTTAGGGACTCCTTCAGGTGAGCAGTTCTTC
>TRBV10-2|TRBJ2-7|NA|NA
CASSRDTDYEQYF
TGCGCCAGCAGCCGGGACACCGATTACGAGCAGTACTTC
>TRBV7-9|TRBJ2-7|NA|TRBD1
CASSLSGTGGAYEQYF
TGTGCCAGCAGCTTATCCGGGACAGGGGGCGCCTACGAGCAGTACTTC
>TRBV5-6|TRBJ1-1|few|TRBD1
CASSLAMGQGGTEAFF
TGTGCCAGCAGCTTGGCGATGGGACAGGGGGGCACTGAAGCTTTCTTT
>TRBV6-5|TRBJ2-7|NA|NA
CASTGGREQYF
TGTGCCAGCACTGGCGGCCGGGAGCAGTACTTC
>TRBV6-1|TRBJ1-2|NA|NA
CASSEYSGSWTNYGYTF
TGTGCCAGCAGTGAATATTCGGGAAGTTGGACTAACTATGGCTACACCTTC